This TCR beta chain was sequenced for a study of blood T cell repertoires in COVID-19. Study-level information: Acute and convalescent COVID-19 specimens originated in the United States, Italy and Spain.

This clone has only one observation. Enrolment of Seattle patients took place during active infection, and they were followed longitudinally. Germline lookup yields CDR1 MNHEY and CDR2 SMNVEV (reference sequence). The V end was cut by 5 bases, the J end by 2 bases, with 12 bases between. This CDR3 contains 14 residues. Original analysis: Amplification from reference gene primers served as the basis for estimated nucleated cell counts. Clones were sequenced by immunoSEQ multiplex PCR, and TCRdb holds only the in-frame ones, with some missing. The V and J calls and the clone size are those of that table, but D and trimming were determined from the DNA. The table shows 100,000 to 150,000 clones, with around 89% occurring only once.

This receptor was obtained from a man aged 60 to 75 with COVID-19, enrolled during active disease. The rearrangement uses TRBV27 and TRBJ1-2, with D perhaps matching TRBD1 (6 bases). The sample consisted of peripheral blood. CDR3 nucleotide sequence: TGTGCCAGCAGTGTATACAGGGAGAACTATGGCTACACCTTC. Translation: CASSVYRENYGYTF.